Each of the 14 T cell receptor beta chains below was sequenced from the same sample in a study of blood T cells in healthy people across ages. It was with a sample-barcoded 5' primer and a J-beta primer mix that a second PCR of roughly 7 to 12 cycles was run. TCRdb reprocessed the 5' RACE reads with MiXCR, giving one entry per CDR3 protein. The sample includes roughly 1,500,000 distinct CDR3 sequences, 30% to 40% seen only once; the top ten take approximately 10%. Sequences were obtained from blood. Receptor source: a woman aged 25 to 39 in good health.

This sequence joins TRBV4-2 and TRBJ2-1; 8 bases line up with TRBD2. Germline V gene lookup returns CDR1 LGHNA and CDR2 YNFKEQ. The V segment lost 6 bases and the J segment 4 bases; nucleotides outside the gene matches: 8. This CDR3 region has 15 residues. The CDR3 nucleotides read TGTGCCAGCAGTTCGGGAGGGAACCAATACAATGAGCAGTTCTTC. This encodes CASSSGGNQYNEQFF.

The chain recombines TRBV11-1 with TRBJ1-1, with D possibly matching TRBD1 (6 bases). Trimming removed 3 bases at V and 4 bases at J, with 12 bases between. This CDR3 spans 14 amino acids. Germline CDR1 is SGHAT and CDR2 is FQDESV (reference sequence). The CDR3 reads CASSFGGRITEAFF. The CDR3 nucleotides are TGTGCCAGCAGCTTTGGGGGGCGTATCACTGAAGCTTTCTTT.

CDR3 in DNA: TGTGCCAGCAGCTTGGAAGCTAGCGGGCAGCACACAGATACGCAGTATTTT. Translated: CASSLEASGQHTDTQYF. This rearrangement joins TRBV5-5 to TRBJ2-3; 8 positions agree with TRBD2. J lost 2 bases, V lost 0 bases, and 8 bases had no gene match. The CDR3 is 17 amino acids. Germline V CDR1 and CDR2: SGHKS, YYEKEE (reference sequence).

This clonotype was observed once. CDR3 sequence: CASSPSGGAGGLTDTQYF. In DNA, the CDR3 is TGTGCCAGCAGCCCCTCGGGGGGGGCCGGGGGGCTCACAGATACGCAGTATTTT. The rearrangement links TRBV27 to TRBJ2-3, with TRBD2 identical over 8 bases. Germline V gene sequence: CDR1 MNHEY, CDR2 SMNVEV (reference sequence). The CDR3 sequence is 18 residues long. J gave up 2 bases and V 6 bases, and 16 bases lay outside the gene matches.

The CDR3 sequence: CAINGESSYNEQFF. CDR3 nucleotides: TGTGCCATCAATGGCGAAAGCTCCTACAATGAGCAGTTCTTC. This chain links TRBV10-3 with TRBJ2-1, with D uncertain. The CDR3 spans 14 residues. The V gene lost 7 bases and the J gene lost 0 bases, with 10 bases spanning the gap. Germline CDR1 ENHRY, CDR2 SYGVKD.

This chain uses TRBV30 with TRBJ2-7; 8 bases are shared with TRBD1. Germline V gives CDR1 GTSNPN, CDR2 SVGIG (reference sequence). Trimming took 4 bases from V and 2 from J; bases not matched to a gene: 4. This CDR3 has 13 residues. Here the CDR3 DNA reads TGTGCCTGGACAGGGGGCAGCGCCTACGAGCAGTACTTC. Its protein product is CAWTGGSAYEQYF. The complete variable domain, with remaining parts taken from reference TRBV30 and TRBJ2-7, reads SQTIHQWPATLVQPVGSPLSLECTVEGTSNPNLYWYRQAAGRGLQLLFYSVGIGQISSEVPQNLSASRPQDRQFILSSKKLLLSDSGFYLCAWTGGSAYEQYFGPGTRLTVT.

This clonotype was recorded a few times. This sequence joins TRBV20-1 and TRBJ2-7; D gene uncertain. The CDR3 totals 13 residues. CDR1 is DFQATT, CDR2 SNEGSKA, per germline (reference sequence). V lost 3 bases and J lost 3, with 12 bases in between. The chain's CDR3 is CSARLARDYEQYF. CDR3 DNA sequence: TGCAGTGCTAGGTTGGCGAGAGACTACGAGCAGTACTTC.

The genes are TRBV20-1 and TRBJ2-1; perhaps TRBD1 as D (5 bases). This CDR3 spans 16 amino acids. The germline gives CDR1 DFQATT, CDR2 SNEGSKA (reference sequence). The V end was cut by 5 bases, the J end by 0 bases, with 17 bases between. In DNA, the CDR3 is TGCAGTGCTTCCCGACAGCCGCAGAGCTCCTACAATGAGCAGTTCTTC. Translation: CSASRQPQSSYNEQFF.

The sample holds a few counts of this clonotype. The chain recombines TRBV12-3 or TRBV12-4 with TRBJ1-6; 7 bases map to TRBD1. The CDR3 has 14 amino acids. The J segment lost 10 bases and the V segment lost 5 bases, leaving 8 bases of the junction unmatched. CDR3 loop: CASSPNRGWSPLHF. Here the CDR3 DNA reads TGTGCCAGCAGTCCGAACAGGGGATGGTCACCCCTCCACTTT.

The rearrangement links TRBV9 to TRBJ2-5, with D uncertain. There are 13 residues in the CDR3. V was trimmed by 1 base and J by 5 bases, leaving 9 bases between them. The germline gives CDR1 SGDLS, CDR2 YYNGEE. CDR3 amino acids: CASSVRVQETQYF. As DNA, the CDR3 is TGTGCCAGCAGCGTAAGAGTACAGGAGACCCAGTACTTC.

The gene calls are TRBV3-1 and TRBJ1-5, with D tentatively TRBD1 (6 bases). This CDR3 contains 15 residues. Trimming removed 1 base from V and 6 bases from J, with 13 bases in between. The germline V gene has CDR1 LGHDT and CDR2 YNNKEL (reference sequence). CDR3 amino acids: CASSQAPRGGQPQHF. Here the CDR3 DNA reads TGTGCCAGCAGCCAAGCCCCCAGGGGCGGTCAGCCCCAGCATTTT.

The V and J genes are TRBV4-2 and TRBJ2-7, with 8 bases aligning to TRBD2. The CDR3 is made up of 15 amino acids. V lost 0 bases to trimming and J lost 5 bases; unmatched junction nucleotides: 6. Germline V lookup: CDR1 LGHNA, CDR2 YNFKEQ. CDR3 residues: CASSQEPGGDHEQYF. CDR3 DNA sequence: TGTGCCAGCAGCCAAGAACCGGGGGGGGACCACGAGCAGTACTTC.

Only a few counts were recorded for this clonotype. V gene TRBV6-5 combines with J gene TRBJ1-6; D is unresolved. Trimming took off 6 bases at V and 6 bases at J, with 12 bases between the two ends. CDR3 length: 14 residues. The germline V gene encodes CDR1 MNHEY and CDR2 SVGAGI. The CDR3 here is CASSQGRINSPLHF. CDR3 DNA sequence: TGTGCCAGCAGCCAAGGACGGATTAATTCACCCCTCCACTTT.

This clonotype was seen at least ten times. The gene calls are TRBV5-5 and TRBJ2-3; D may be TRBD2 (6 bases). Trimming left V 7 bases short and J 3 bases short, with 18 bases between. This CDR3 comprises 15 residues. Germline V gives CDR1 SGHKS, CDR2 YYEKEE (reference sequence). This CDR3 reads CASRVGGRLTDTQYF. CDR3 nucleotide sequence: TGTGCCAGCCGGGTGGGGGGTCGACTGACAGATACGCAGTATTTT.